This T cell receptor beta chain stems from a study of blood T cell repertoires in COVID-19. For the study at large: The United States, Italy and Spain provided the acute and convalescent COVID-19 samples. PBMCs, B-cell-depleted T cells, or T cells were the source of the cDNA or gDNA that made up the material.

V shed 2 bases and J shed 7 bases, with 9 bases lying between them. CDR3 length: 13 amino acids. Produced via immunoSEQ multiplex PCR; TCRdb's table is partial and in-frame only. Among approximately 350,000 clones listed, 70% to 90% were seen once. The chain combines TRBV12-3 or TRBV12-4 with TRBJ1-5; D perhaps matches TRBD1 (6 bases). The sequenced sample consisted of peripheral blood. The receptor was isolated from a woman aged 55-69 years with COVID-19, enrolled during active disease. The CDR3, as DNA: TGTGCCAGCAGTTTAACAGGGCAGCAGCCCCAGCATTTT. The encoded protein is CASSLTGQQPQHF.